Below, 8 T cell receptor beta chains from the same sample are listed, as sequenced in a study of CD8 T cells in Susac syndrome. Reverse transcription of 0.5 to 1 ug RNA was performed with random hexamers. TCRdb used MiXCR to reprocess the immunoSEQ multiplex PCR reads, holding one entry per CDR3 protein. This sample has 250,000 or so distinct CDR3 sequences, with around 95% found just once. Sequencing was done on a sample of CD4+ T cells from PBMCs. All receptors derive from a human donor with multiple sclerosis.

CDR3 coding DNA: TGTGCCATCAGTGAGCGGGGAGGGGCTGAAGCTTTCTTT. This codes for CAISERGGAEAFF. The V gene is TRBV10-3, the J gene TRBJ1-1; D is perhaps TRBD1 (5 bases). The CDR3 consists of 13 residues. Trimming shortened V by 2 bases and J by 6 bases, and 10 bases separated the two germline ends. Germline V lookup: CDR1 ENHRY, CDR2 SYGVKD.

This clonotype appeared once. The V gene is TRBV20-1, the J gene TRBJ2-7, with TRBD1 identical over 8 bases. The CDR3 consists of 18 residues. V was pared by 6 bases and J by 0 bases, with 19 bases of the junction left unmatched. Germline V gives CDR1 DFQATT, CDR2 SNEGSKA (reference sequence). As DNA, the CDR3 is TGCAGTGCCACCCCATGGGGCAGGGGGCCGGAGAGCTCCTACGAGCAGTACTTC. It yields the protein CSATPWGRGPESSYEQYF.

The chain uses TRBV6-2 or TRBV6-3 and TRBJ1-1; maybe TRBD1 (5 bases). The V end was cut by 10 bases, the J end by 4 bases, with 16 bases between. The CDR3 consists of 13 residues. CDR1 and CDR2 from the germline V gene are MNHEY and SVGEGT. CDR3 DNA sequence: TGTGCCACCACGGTAGGTGGGGGCACTGAAGCTTTCTTT. Amino acid sequence: CATTVGGGTEAFF.

The chain has TRBV5-1 and TRBJ1-1, with D unresolved. CDR1 is SGHRS, CDR2 YFSETQ, per germline. The CDR3 runs 12 residues. Trimming took off 4 bases at V and 5 bases at J, with 9 bases between the two ends. The CDR3 coding sequence is TGCGCCAGCAGCGGACGCTGGACTGAAGCTTTCTTT. Amino acid sequence: CASSGRWTEAFF.

V and J are TRBV29-1 and TRBJ1-2, with D uncertain. The V end was cut by 3 bases, the J end by 4 bases, with 15 bases between. The CDR3 spans 14 residues. Germline V CDR1 and CDR2: SQVTM, ANQGSEA. CDR3 in DNA: TGCAGCGTTGATAAGAGCCCGATTAGCTATGGCTACACCTTC. Translated: CSVDKSPISYGYTF.

The chain is built from TRBV24-1 and TRBJ2-3; the match to TRBD1 covers 9 bases. J gave up 3 bases and V 0 bases, and 3 bases lay outside the gene matches. From germline, CDR1 is KGHDR and CDR2 SFDVKD. CDR3 length equals 16 residues. CDR3 in amino acids: CATSDLGTGTTDTQYF. The CDR3 nucleotides are TGTGCCACCAGTGATTTGGGGACAGGGACGACAGATACGCAGTATTTT.

In the case of this clonotype: One end of the junction varies from germline; a read error may be responsible. The V call is TRBV27, the J call TRBJ2-7; 8 bases align to TRBD1. The CDR3 length is 15 residues. Germline CDR1 MNHEY, CDR2 SMNVEV (reference sequence). The CDR3: CASSVSWQGAHEQYF. The CDR3 nucleotides are TGTGCCAGCAGTGTATCGTGGCAGGGGGCCCACGAGCAGTACTTC.

The rearrangement links TRBV14 to TRBJ1-1; D is possibly TRBD1 (5 bases). With 1 base removed from V and 5 bases from J, the gap between germline ends came to 11 bases. This CDR3 has 14 amino acids. Germline V gene data show CDR1 as SGHDN and CDR2 as FVKESK. CDR3 sequence (DNA): TGTGCCAGCAGCCAAGGTCGCAGGGTTACTGAAGCTTTCTTT. Translated, it gives CASSQGRRVTEAFF.